A selection of T cell receptor beta chains follows, all from one sample in a study of cytomegalovirus exposure and HLA in healthy donors. Clones were sequenced by immunoSEQ multiplex PCR, and TCRdb holds only the in-frame ones, with some missing. The table has some 170,000 clones, approximately 89% seen once; the top ten hold roughly 2.6%. Sequencing input: PBMCs. All receptors derive from a man aged 18 to 29 in good health and CMV-seropositive. Each CDR3 is given with its conserved first and last residue. A D gene is named only where the DNA matches it firmly. Only some rows state a clone size, as once, few, many or a class for expanded clones.

d_gene: TRBD2; v_gene: TRBV6-6; j_gene: TRBJ2-3; abundance: -; CDR3nt: TGTGCCAGCCGGGGACTAGCGGGAGGTGGGACAGATACGCAGTATTTT; CDR3aa: CASRGLAGGGTDTQYF
d_gene: TRBD1; v_gene: TRBV10-3; j_gene: TRBJ2-7; abundance: -; CDR3nt: TGTGCCATCAGTGAGACGTGGGGACAGGGCTACGAGCAGTACTTC; CDR3aa: CAISETWGQGYEQYF
d_gene: -; v_gene: TRBV7-6; j_gene: TRBJ2-1; abundance: -; CDR3nt: TGTGCCAGCAGCTTAGCAGGGGACAACTCCTACAATGAGCAGTTCTTC; CDR3aa: CASSLAGDNSYNEQFF
d_gene: -; v_gene: TRBV7-8; j_gene: TRBJ2-7; abundance: -; CDR3nt: TGTGCCAGCAGCTTAGTGGAGTATGGCTACGAGCAGTACTTC; CDR3aa: CASSLVEYGYEQYF
d_gene: -; v_gene: TRBV11-2; j_gene: TRBJ1-1; abundance: -; CDR3nt: TGTGCCAGCAGCTTAGCAACAGGGAGGGGTTGGAACACTGAAGCTTTCTTT; CDR3aa: CASSLATGRGWNTEAFF
d_gene: TRBD1; v_gene: TRBV9; j_gene: TRBJ1-2; abundance: -; CDR3nt: TGTGCCAGCAGTTCGACAGGGGGCAGTGGTTATGGCTACACCTTC; CDR3aa: CASSSTGGSGYGYTF
d_gene: TRBD2; v_gene: TRBV7-3; j_gene: TRBJ2-3; abundance: -; CDR3nt: TGTGCCAGCAGCTTCCTAGCGGGGGACACAGATACGCAGTATTTT; CDR3aa: CASSFLAGDTDTQYF
d_gene: TRBD2; v_gene: TRBV2; j_gene: TRBJ2-5; abundance: -; CDR3nt: TGTGCCAGCAGCGTAGCGGGGATGTACCAAGAGACCCAGTACTTC; CDR3aa: CASSVAGMYQETQYF
d_gene: -; v_gene: TRBV6-5; j_gene: TRBJ2-5; abundance: -; CDR3nt: TGTGCCAGCAGTCACGGGCGGAGGGACCAAGAGACCCAGTACTTC; CDR3aa: CASSHGRRDQETQYF
d_gene: TRBD2; v_gene: TRBV6-5; j_gene: TRBJ2-5; abundance: many; CDR3nt: TGTGCCAGCAGTTACACCGGGACTAGCGGGGAAGAGACCCAGTACTTC; CDR3aa: CASSYTGTSGEETQYF
d_gene: -; v_gene: TRBV7-9; j_gene: TRBJ2-3; abundance: -; CDR3nt: TGTGCCAGCAGCTTAGATCAGGAAGGAGATACGCAGTATTTT; CDR3aa: CASSLDQEGDTQYF
d_gene: TRBD2; v_gene: TRBV30; j_gene: TRBJ2-5; abundance: -; CDR3nt: TGTGCCTGGAGTACCCTAGCGGGGACAGAGACCCAGTACTTC; CDR3aa: CAWSTLAGTETQYF
d_gene: -; v_gene: TRBV4-3; j_gene: TRBJ2-2; abundance: -; CDR3nt: TGCGCCAGCAGCCAAAGACAGACATACACCGGGGAGCTGTTTTTT; CDR3aa: CASSQRQTYTGELFF